One sample yielded the 3 T cell receptor beta chains listed below, sequenced in a study of beta chain features in type 1 diabetes. Expressed TCRB transcripts were sequenced because the isolated RNA had all been reverse transcribed beforehand. This table comes from immunoSEQ multiplex PCR, and its TCRdb copy is limited to in-frame clones, with some not included. The table records around 690,000 clones, roughly 12% of them present only once. Study-level findings and limits: Across all four CD4+ subsets, people with type 1 diabetes showed modestly shorter TCRB CDR3s.

Antigens for these TCRs are unknown. Sample: naive CD4+ T cells from blood. The receptors were sampled from a man under 40 with type 1 diabetes.

The chain combines TRBV10-3 with TRBJ2-3, with no clear D. V was shortened by 6 bases and J by 2 bases, with 12 bases between the two germline ends. The CDR3 contains 14 residues. Germline CDR1 and CDR2: ENHRY and SYGVKD. The CDR3 region has the DNA TGTGCCATCAGCGACCTGATTCCCACAGATACGCAGTATTTT. Its protein is CAISDLIPTDTQYF.

This clone has a handful of counts. The chain joins TRBV9 to TRBJ2-1; TRBD1 aligns across 9 bases. CDR1 is SGDLS, CDR2 YYNGEE, per germline. V trimming: 0 bases; J trimming: 7 bases; junction bases outside the gene matches: 5. The CDR3 is made up of 15 amino acids. In DNA form, the CDR3 reads TGTGCCAGCAGCGTAGGTGACAGGGGGATTAATGAGCAGTTCTTC. Translation: CASSVGDRGINEQFF.

This clone was picked up a small number of times. The CDR3 sequence is CASSLFTTGTYEQYF. The CDR3 nucleotides are TGTGCCAGCAGCTTATTCACGACAGGGACCTACGAGCAGTACTTC. V usage is TRBV7-9 and J usage is TRBJ2-7; TRBD1 aligns across 7 bases. In germline, CDR1 is SEHNR, CDR2 FQNEAQ (reference sequence). This CDR3 has 15 residues. V was clipped by 2 bases and J by 2 bases; unmatched bases: 6.